This T cell receptor (beta chain) is from a study of T cell responses to AZD1222 COVID-19 vaccine. Profiling relied on immunoSEQ multiplex PCR, and the TCRdb table lists in-frame clones only, not all of them. There are 80,000 to 130,000 clones in the sample; just under 90% occur only once, and less than 3.5% lies in the top ten. Study-wide points: The peak T cell response came first, and repertoires were sampled only after it. Clonal diversity was possibly underestimated; the donors were predominantly white British and more often female. Per reports, nearly half of all spike-specific TCRs target regions that are unmutated in variants.

The trim removed 8 bases at V and 7 bases at J, leaving 10 bases unmatched. The CDR3 sequence is 15 residues long. The germline CDR1 and CDR2 sequences are LNHDA and SQIVND (reference sequence). Note on this clone: What it binds is unknown.

The receptor's source is an adult in good health. The sample consisted of peripheral blood, taken on day 0 of AZD1222 vaccination. The chain employs TRBV19 and TRBJ2-3; 12 bases match TRBD2. The CDR3 is CASAQTSGGTYTQYF. The CDR3 DNA follows: TGTGCCAGTGCCCAGACTAGCGGGGGCACTTATACGCAGTATTTT.